These 27 T cell receptor beta chains originate from one sample sequenced in a study of T cell responses to AZD1222 COVID-19 vaccine. The table came from immunoSEQ multiplex PCR; TCRdb's copy has only in-frame clones and leaves some out. The table records 150,000 to 200,000 clones, approximately 94% of them present only once. This sample comprised peripheral blood, obtained on day 0 of AZD1222 vaccination. The receptors come from an adult in good health.

The genes are TRBV29-1 and TRBJ2-7, with 8 positions matching TRBD2. The germline V gene encodes CDR1 SQVTM and CDR2 ANQGSEA. The CDR3 spans 14 residues. V lost 6 bases, J lost 4 bases, and 11 bases stayed unmatched. The CDR3: CSVGAGLGYYEQYF. DNA of the CDR3: TGCAGCGTCGGGGCGGGACTAGGGTATTACGAGCAGTACTTC.

V gene TRBV2 combines with J gene TRBJ1-2; weak D call: TRBD1 (6 bases). V shed 7 bases and J shed 8 bases, with 14 bases lying between them. CDR3 length equals 12 residues. Germline V CDR1 and CDR2: SNHLY, FYNNEI. CDR3 in amino acids: CASTTTGLGYTF. The CDR3 nucleotides are TGTGCCAGCACAACCACAGGGCTCGGCTACACCTTC.

V usage is TRBV2 and J usage is TRBJ1-1; 10 bases fit TRBD1. Germline values: CDR1 SNHLY, CDR2 FYNNEI. V trimming: 6 bases; J trimming: 4 bases; junction bases outside the gene matches: 5. The CDR3 loop spans 14 amino acids. CDR3 loop: CASSWDRGVTEAFF. As DNA, the CDR3 is TGTGCCAGCAGCTGGGACAGGGGCGTCACTGAAGCTTTCTTT.

The chain uses TRBV4-1 and TRBJ1-2, with a weak D call TRBD1 (5 bases). This CDR3 spans 13 amino acids. Looked up from germline, CDR1 is MGHRA and CDR2 is YSYEKL. Trimming took off 4 bases at V and 7 bases at J, with 13 bases between the two ends. The CDR3 sequence is CASSRVGVSGYTF. In nucleotides, the CDR3 is TGCGCCAGCAGCCGGGTAGGGGTGAGTGGCTACACCTTC.

This clone was counted a single time. The J gene is TRBJ1-2, the V gene TRBV11-2; D remains ambiguous. CDR3 length equals 12 residues. CDR1 is SGHAT and CDR2 is FQNNGV in the germline V gene. V dropped 7 bases and J dropped 5 bases, with 11 bases sitting between them. The CDR3 here is CASTPGDYGYTF. The CDR3 nucleotides are TGTGCCAGCACCCCGGGAGATTATGGCTACACCTTC.

The chain links TRBV6-2 or TRBV6-3 to TRBJ2-7, with a possible D match to TRBD1 (5 bases). Germline-derived CDR1 and CDR2 are MNHEY and SVGEGT. This CDR3 is built from 15 residues. V was trimmed by 4 bases and J by 3 bases, leaving 16 bases between them. The CDR3 here is CASSSQGHSHYEQYF. The CDR3 bases are TGTGCCAGCAGTTCCCAGGGTCATTCACACTACGAGCAGTACTTC.

The chain couples TRBV11-2 to TRBJ1-2; D is unresolved. Germline-derived CDR1 and CDR2 are SGHAT and FQNNGV. Trimming removed 5 bases at V and 8 bases at J, with 15 bases between. This CDR3 comprises 13 residues. This CDR3 is CASSRLAREGYTF. The CDR3 DNA reads as TGTGCCAGCAGCCGTCTTGCTAGAGAGGGCTACACCTTC.

This clone appeared once. This chain links TRBV6-4 with TRBJ1-2, with 9 bases that match TRBD1. The CDR3 covers 15 residues. V trimming: 6 bases; J trimming: 7 bases; junction bases outside the gene matches: 12. In germline, CDR1 is MRHNA, CDR2 SNTAGT. The CDR3 DNA reads TGTGCCAGCAGCCCAACAGGGGGCAAGGGTTTTGGCTACACCTTC. Encoded protein: CASSPTGGKGFGYTF.

The genes are TRBV30 and TRBJ1-3; 8 nucleotides align to TRBD1. CDR1 GTSNPN and CDR2 SVGIG come from the germline V gene (reference sequence). The CDR3 has 13 residues. The J segment lost 4 bases and the V segment lost 8 bases, leaving 7 bases of the junction unmatched. The CDR3 region is CAGTGPTGNTIYF. The CDR3 bases are TGTGCCGGGACAGGACCTACGGGAAACACCATATATTTT. Filled out from reference TRBV30 and TRBJ1-3, the complete variable domain reads SQTIHQWPATLVQPVGSPLSLECTVEGTSNPNLYWYRQAAGRGLQLLFYSVGIGQISSEVPQNLSASRPQDRQFILSSKKLLLSDSGFYLCAGTGPTGNTIYFGEGSWLTVV.

The J gene is TRBJ1-1, the V gene TRBV28; a possible D gene is TRBD1 (6 bases). Germline lookup yields CDR1 MDHEN and CDR2 SYDVKM. Trimming took 8 bases from V and 3 from J, leaving 16 bases between them. This CDR3 has 14 residues. In DNA, the CDR3 is TGTGCCAGCTGGAACAGGGAAGGGGACACTGAAGCTTTCTTT. As protein: CASWNREGDTEAFF.

This chain links TRBV5-1 with TRBJ1-4; tentative D call: TRBD1 (5 bases). The CDR3 has 16 amino acids. V gave up 4 bases and J gave up 5 bases, with 18 bases separating them. Germline values: CDR1 SGHRS, CDR2 YFSETQ. CDR3 loop: CASSEGTAGENEKLFF. CDR3 coding DNA: TGCGCCAGCAGCGAGGGGACCGCGGGGGAAAATGAAAAACTGTTTTTT.

The chain combines TRBV5-1 with TRBJ2-1, with D tentatively TRBD1 or TRBD2 (5 bases each). The germline CDR1 and CDR2 sequences are SGHRS and YFSETQ. This CDR3 comprises 15 residues. Trimming shortened V by 0 bases and J by 7 bases, and 14 bases separated the two germline ends. In DNA form, the CDR3 reads TGCGCCAGCAGCTTGGAGACCGGGACGCGGAATGAGCAGTTCTTC. It translates to CASSLETGTRNEQFF. Together with reference TRBV5-1 and TRBJ2-1, the CDR3 gives the full variable domain: KAGVTQTPRYLIKTRGQQVTLSCSPISGHRSVSWYQQTPGQGLQFLFEYFSETQRNKGNFPGRFSGRQFSNSRSEMNVSTLELGDSALYLCASSLETGTRNEQFFGPGTRLTVL.

The chain has TRBV19 and TRBJ1-5; 8 bases match TRBD1. V was clipped by 5 bases and J by 6 bases; unmatched bases: 9. Germline V gene data show CDR1 as LNHDA and CDR2 as SQIVND (reference sequence). This CDR3 region has 15 residues. The CDR3 loop reads CASSFGQGVFQPQHF. The CDR3, as DNA: TGTGCCAGTAGTTTTGGACAGGGAGTTTTTCAGCCCCAGCATTTT.

The gene calls are TRBV5-1 and TRBJ1-2; TRBD1 is a possible D gene (5 bases). Germline CDR1 reads SGHRS; CDR2 reads YFSETQ. The CDR3 contains 15 residues. The V end lost 4 bases, the J end lost 10 bases, and 23 bases lay between the germline ends. The CDR3 spells CASSSEPQEWSSYTF. CDR3 coding DNA: TGCGCCAGCAGCAGCGAACCACAGGAGTGGAGTTCCTACACCTTC.

Here the CDR3 DNA reads TGTGCCAGCTCACCCCGGGACAGGTTTGAAGCTTTCTTT. Amino acid sequence: CASSPRDRFEAFF. The J gene is TRBJ1-1, the V gene TRBV18, with 8 nucleotides matching TRBD1. The CDR3 consists of 13 residues. The trim removed 3 bases at V and 7 bases at J, leaving 4 bases unmatched. Germline V gene sequence: CDR1 KGHSH, CDR2 LQKENI. The variable domain in full, with the rest retrieved from reference TRBV18 and TRBJ1-1, is NAGVMQNPRHLVRRRGQEARLRCSPMKGHSHVYWYRQLPEEGLKFMVYLQKENIIDESGMPKERFSAEFPKEGPSILRIQQVVRGDSAAYFCASSPRDRFEAFFGQGTRLTVV.

V gene TRBV21-1 combines with J gene TRBJ1-2. TRBV21-1 is classified as a pseudogene. This CDR3 comprises 14 residues. CDR3 sequence: CASCLRALYYGYTF. CDR3 DNA sequence: TGTGCCAGTTGCCTCCGGGCGCTGTACTATGGCTACACCTTC.

The genes are TRBV19 and TRBJ2-1, with TRBD2 matching 10 bases. Germline-derived CDR1 and CDR2 are LNHDA and SQIVND (reference sequence). The CDR3 spans 16 residues. The V segment lost 7 bases and the J segment 0 bases; nucleotides outside the gene matches: 6. In DNA form, the CDR3 reads TGTGCCAGTACCCGGACTAGCGGAGGCTCCTACAATGAGCAGTTCTTC. Protein: CASTRTSGGSYNEQFF.

This clone has only one observation. This chain uses TRBV7-2 with TRBJ2-1; 10 bases agree with TRBD2. Germline V gene lookup returns CDR1 SGHTA and CDR2 FQGNSA. Trimming cost V 2 bases and J 6 bases; bases outside gene matches: 10. CDR3 length: 17 amino acids. The CDR3 reads CASSLLGAGGPGNEQFF. In DNA form, the CDR3 reads TGTGCCAGCAGCTTACTAGGAGCGGGAGGGCCGGGCAATGAGCAGTTCTTC.

The CDR3 region is CASTANTEAFF. The CDR3 DNA follows: TGTGCCAGCACGGCAAACACTGAAGCTTTCTTT. The chain recombines TRBV12-3 or TRBV12-4 with TRBJ1-1; D remains unclear. The V end was cut by 7 bases, the J end by 2 bases, with 5 bases between. The CDR3 is 11 amino acids.

This chain links TRBV28 with TRBJ2-3; D may be TRBD2 (5 bases). The length of the CDR3 is 13 residues. Trimming removed 5 bases from V and 4 bases from J, with 10 bases in between. Germline CDR1 reads MDHEN; CDR2 reads SYDVKM. The CDR3 reads CASSTEVSDTQYF. The CDR3 region has the DNA TGTGCCAGCAGTACGGAGGTTTCAGATACGCAGTATTTT.

The CDR3 is CASSPGAGNSPLHF. The CDR3 bases are TGTGCCAGCAGCCCCGGGGCAGGGAATTCACCCCTCCACTTT. The chain employs TRBV7-9 and TRBJ1-6; a weak D match, TRBD1 (5 bases). From germline, CDR1 is SEHNR and CDR2 FQNEAQ (reference sequence). The CDR3 runs 14 residues. V lost 5 bases, J lost 7 bases, and 12 bases lay in between.

The chain couples TRBV5-1 to TRBJ1-5, with 7 bases fitting TRBD1. Germline V gene lookup returns CDR1 SGHRS and CDR2 YFSETQ. The CDR3 loop spans 14 amino acids. V lost 4 bases to trimming and J lost 2 bases; unmatched junction nucleotides: 3. CDR3 sequence (DNA): TGCGCCAGCAGCCCTGGACAGGGCAATCAGCCCCAGCATTTT. Its protein product is CASSPGQGNQPQHF.

V gene TRBV12-3 or TRBV12-4 combines with J gene TRBJ1-2, with no clear D. V was pared by 1 base and J by 13 bases, with 16 bases between. The CDR3 has 13 residues. Here the CDR3 DNA reads TGTGCCAGCAGTTTAGACAGTGTGCTGTTCTTCACCTTC. Amino acid sequence: CASSLDSVLFFTF.

V is TRBV24-1 and J is TRBJ2-1; D remains ambiguous. Per germline, CDR1 KGHDR and CDR2 SFDVKD. The CDR3 has 13 residues. Trimming removed 1 base from V and 6 bases from J, with 6 bases in between. The CDR3 coding sequence is TGTGCCACCAGTGATTTTCAAGGCAATGAGCAGTTCTTC. It is translated as CATSDFQGNEQFF.

The sample holds a few counts of this clone. The gene calls are TRBV28 and TRBJ1-1; no clear D. Looked up from germline, CDR1 is MDHEN and CDR2 is SYDVKM. V lost 1 base and J lost 7, with 16 bases in between. This CDR3 has 15 residues. The CDR3 loop is CASSLSSFDGNEAFF. CDR3 in DNA: TGTGCCAGCAGTTTATCGTCTTTTGACGGTAATGAAGCTTTCTTT.

The rearrangement joins TRBV12-3 or TRBV12-4 to TRBJ1-2, with D possibly TRBD1 on 6 matching bases. The CDR3 covers 10 residues. V shed 10 bases and J shed 6 bases, with 9 bases lying between them. In DNA form, the CDR3 reads TGTGCCACCAACAGGGATGGCTACACCTTC. It translates to CATNRDGYTF.

V and J are TRBV4-2 and TRBJ2-7, with D uncertain. The length of the CDR3 is 15 residues. V was shortened by 0 bases and J by 0 bases, with 9 bases between the two germline ends. Germline CDR1 is LGHNA and CDR2 is YNFKEQ. CDR3 in DNA: TGTGCCAGCAGCCAAGATAGGGCGAGCTCCTACGAGCAGTACTTC. It encodes CASSQDRASSYEQYF.